The 2 T cell receptor beta chains reported below all come from one sample, sequenced in a study of shared clonotypes between healthy human individuals. CD8 cells regarded as naive lacked CD45RO, were positively chosen for CCR7, and omitted terminally differentiated effector memory CD45RA+ cells. The data were produced by immunoSEQ multiplex PCR, yet TCRdb's version contains in-frame clones alone and is incomplete. Of approximately 1.9 million clones in the sample, just under 95% were seen once. Sequenced material: naive CD8+ T cells from PBMCs. These receptors all stem from a man younger than 35 in good health. Some clones in this sample may be carry-over from other donors' samples.

Of note for this clone: In the same sample, other DNA sequences code for this CDR3. The CDR3 protein is CASSLEGETQYF. Here the CDR3 DNA reads TGTGCCAGCAGCCTAGAGGGAGAGACCCAGTACTTC. This chain connects TRBV13 to TRBJ2-5; tentative D call: TRBD2 (5 bases). Germline-derived CDR1 and CDR2 are PRHDT and FYEKMQ (reference sequence). The V end was cut by 5 bases, the J end by 4 bases, with 8 bases between. The CDR3 spans 12 residues.

V is TRBV6-1 and J is TRBJ1-2; D is ambiguous. The CDR3 has 16 residues. V shed 1 base and J shed 1 base, with 13 bases lying between them. Germline assignment: CDR1 MNHNS and CDR2 SASEGT. The CDR3 nucleotides are TGTGCCAGCAGTGAAGGCTACAGACCCCATAACTATGGCTACACCTTC. It is translated as CASSEGYRPHNYGYTF.